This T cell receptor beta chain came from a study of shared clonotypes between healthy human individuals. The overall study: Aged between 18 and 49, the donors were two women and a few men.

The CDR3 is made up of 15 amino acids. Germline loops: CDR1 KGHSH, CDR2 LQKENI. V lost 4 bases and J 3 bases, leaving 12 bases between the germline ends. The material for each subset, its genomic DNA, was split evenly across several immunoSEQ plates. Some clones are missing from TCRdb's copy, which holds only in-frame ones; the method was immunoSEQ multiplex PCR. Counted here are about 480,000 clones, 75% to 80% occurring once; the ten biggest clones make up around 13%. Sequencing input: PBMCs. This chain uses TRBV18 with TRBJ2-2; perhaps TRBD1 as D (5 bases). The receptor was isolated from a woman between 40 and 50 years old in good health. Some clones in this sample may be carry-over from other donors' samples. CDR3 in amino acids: CASSLRGTDTGELFF. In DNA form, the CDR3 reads TGTGCCAGCTCACTAAGGGGAACCGACACCGGGGAGCTGTTTTTT.